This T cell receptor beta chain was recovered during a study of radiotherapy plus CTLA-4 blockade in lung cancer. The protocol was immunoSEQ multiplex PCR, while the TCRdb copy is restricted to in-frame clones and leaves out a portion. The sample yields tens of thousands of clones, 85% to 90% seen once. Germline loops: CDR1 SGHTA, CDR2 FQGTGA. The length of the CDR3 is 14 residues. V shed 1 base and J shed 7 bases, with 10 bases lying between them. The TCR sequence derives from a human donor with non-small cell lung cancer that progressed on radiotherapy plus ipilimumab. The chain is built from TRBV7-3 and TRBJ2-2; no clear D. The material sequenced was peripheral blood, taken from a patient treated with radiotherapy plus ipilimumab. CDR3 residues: CASSLSGFGGELFF. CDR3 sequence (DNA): TGTGCCAGCAGCTTAAGTGGGTTCGGCGGGGAGCTGTTTTTT.